This is a list of T cell receptor beta chains from one sample in a study of vaccination and CD4 T cells after COVID-19. These TCRs are of unknown antigen specificity. TCRdb independently ran MiXCR on the PCR reads; one entry per CDR3 protein. The sample includes around 16,000 distinct CDR3 sequences, more than 40% of them seen just once. The specimen was CD4+ T cells from blood, cultured in vitro, collected about 7 months after SARS-CoV-2 vaccination. These receptors all stem from a human donor who had recovered from COVID-19. Both conserved end residues are trimmed from each CDR3. A D gene is named only where the DNA matches it firmly.

>TRBD2|TRBV7-2
AARASGPDTQY
>NA|TRBV7-2
ASSLVVASPYGYT
>TRBD1|TRBV20-1
SARGGGGALQSYT
>NA|TRBV20-1
SASDAVGDGYT
>NA|TRBV24-1
ATGPLLRDTQY
>NA|TRBV7-9
ASSLGDGFSTEAF
>NA|TRBV20-1
SASGSSYNEQF
>NA|TRBV6-1
ATSGHGRTYGYT
>NA|TRBV20-1
SARRGNSPLH
>TRBD1|TRBV19
ASSTIKRGRDTEAF
>NA|TRBV7-8
ASSLVGHPRGNTIY
>TRBD1|TRBV7-9
ASSPSQGGGYT
>TRBD2|TRBV7-2
ASSLPMGLAGQY
>NA|TRBV7-6
ASSLTDGNYGYT
>TRBD1|TRBV7-2
ASSFQTGYNGELF
>NA|TRBV6-1
ASNRRFSVYGYT
>NA|TRBV6-2/TRBV6-3
ASSYDPRASEAF
>TRBD1|TRBV2
ASNRQGETQY
>NA|TRBV6-1
ASAPSNYGYT
>NA|TRBV11-2
ASSLTGPRQPQH
>NA|TRBV20-1
SASLRLDYGYT
>TRBD1|TRBV6-5
ASSWGQALSYEQY
>NA|TRBV4-1
ASSQDATEQETQY
>NA|TRBV11-3
ASSLGQGSYNEQF
>TRBD1|TRBV6-1
ASSDRDRVNDEQY
>NA|TRBV19
ASRTQRNQPQH